These 25 T cell receptor beta chains were sequenced from one sample in a study of T cells in Graves' hyperthyroidism and ophthalmopathy. RNA transcripts were the template for amplifying TCR beta CDR3 regions. The primer set for the first-round RT-PCR of the TCR CDR3 was HTBI. TCRdb independently ran MiXCR on the multiplex PCR reads; one entry per CDR3 protein. The profile shows around 580,000 distinct CDR3 sequences, 46% of them singletons. Specimen: peripheral blood or thyroid tissue (not recorded which). These receptors all come from a woman between 18 and 30 years old with Graves' hyperthyroidism.

Concerning this clonotype: Germline and junction disagree at one end, which may indicate a read error. The J gene is TRBJ2-2, the V gene TRBV7-3; D is perhaps TRBD2 (6 bases). The germline gives CDR1 SGHTA, CDR2 FQGTGA. The CDR3 is made up of 15 amino acids. DNA for the CDR3: TGTGCCAGCAGCGCGTCAATGGGACTCCACGGGAAGCTGTTCTTT. This encodes CASSASMGLHGKLFF.

The gene calls are TRBV7-9 and TRBJ2-7, with 8 bases that match TRBD2. CDR1 and CDR2 from the germline V gene are SEHNR and FQNEAQ (reference sequence). This CDR3 region has 13 residues. With 3 bases clipped from V and 6 bases from J, the junction kept 4 bases outside the gene matches. The CDR3: CASSFGGEGEQYF. CDR3 DNA: TGTGCCAGCAGCTTCGGGGGGGAGGGCGAGCAGTACTTC.

Ten or more counts support this clonotype. This chain links TRBV20-1 with TRBJ2-5, with 10 positions matching TRBD2. With V trimmed by 1 base and J by 5 bases, 7 bases remained unmatched. CDR1 DFQATT and CDR2 SNEGSKA come from the germline V gene (reference sequence). This CDR3 has 15 amino acids. CDR3 sequence: CSARVASGSSETQYF. The CDR3 region has the DNA TGCAGTGCTAGAGTAGCTAGCGGGAGTTCCGAGACCCAGTACTTC.

This clonotype was counted at least ten times. V and J are TRBV20-1 and TRBJ1-1; D is undetermined. Germline V gene lookup returns CDR1 DFQATT and CDR2 SNEGSKA (reference sequence). V was pared by 5 bases and J by 1 base, with 14 bases between. This CDR3 comprises 14 residues. The DNA of the CDR3 is TGCAGTGCTCCCCCCCCGGACTGGAACACTGAAGCTTTCTTT. Translating gives CSAPPPDWNTEAFF.

As to this clonotype: Just one base apart from a much larger clone, this may be a read error. V is TRBV4-3 and J is TRBJ1-2; D gene ambiguous. CDR3 length: 15 residues. V lost 0 bases and J 4 bases, leaving 12 bases between the germline ends. The germline CDR1 and CDR2 sequences are LGHNA and YSLEER. CDR3 region: CASSQDPSPGYGYTF. CDR3 sequence (DNA): TGCGCCAGCAGCCAAGATCCCTCACCCGGCTATGGCTACACCTTC.

This clonotype was seen only a few times. The CDR3 DNA is TGTGCCAGCAGTTTATCTCGTACGCACTTGAACACTGAAGCTTTCTTT. The encoded protein is CASSLSRTHLNTEAFF. The genes are TRBV27 and TRBJ1-1; D unclear. The CDR3 sequence is 16 residues long. From germline, CDR1 is MNHEY and CDR2 SMNVEV (reference sequence). The V end was cut by 0 bases, the J end by 0 bases, with 11 bases between.

The rearrangement links TRBV29-1 to TRBJ2-7; D tentatively fits TRBD1 or TRBD2 (5 bases each). Germline lookup yields CDR1 SQVTM and CDR2 ANQGSEA. V dropped 8 bases and J dropped 2 bases, with 13 bases sitting between them. The CDR3 has 12 residues. CDR3 protein: CSKGRQTYEQYF. Here the CDR3 DNA reads TGCAGCAAGGGACGGCAGACCTACGAGCAGTACTTC.

The chain links TRBV11-1 to TRBJ1-6; possible D gene TRBD1, 5 bases. The ends were cut back, 7 bases at V and 8 bases at J, with 12 bases in the middle. CDR1 and CDR2 (germline): SGHAT, FQDESV (reference sequence). There are 13 residues in the CDR3. This chain's CDR3 is CASTARDDSPLHF. The CDR3 DNA follows: TGTGCCAGCACTGCCCGGGACGATTCACCCCTCCACTTT.

This clonotype came up many times. The V gene is TRBV2, the J gene TRBJ1-1; perhaps TRBD1 as D (6 bases). CDR1 is SNHLY and CDR2 is FYNNEI in the germline V gene. The V end was cut by 7 bases, the J end by 0 bases, with 12 bases between. CDR3 length equals 14 residues. This chain's CDR3 is CASIPGHLNTEAFF. The CDR3 DNA follows: TGTGCCAGCATTCCGGGACACTTGAACACTGAAGCTTTCTTT.

The chain couples TRBV7-9 to TRBJ2-5, with no clear D. The V and J ends lost 4 bases and 5 bases respectively, with 11 bases between them. The CDR3 spans 13 residues. Germline lookup yields CDR1 SEHNR and CDR2 FQNEAQ (reference sequence). In DNA, the CDR3 is TGTGCCAGCAGCTACACGCTGGAGGAGACCCAGTACTTC. Translated, it gives CASSYTLEETQYF. The full variable domain, rest sourced from reference TRBV7-9 and TRBJ2-5, is DTGVSQNPRHKITKRGQNVTFRCDPISEHNRLYWYRQTLGQGPEFLTYFQNEAQLEKSRLLSDRFSAERPKGSFSTLEIQRTEQGDSAMYLCASSYTLEETQYFGPGTRLLVL.

This clonotype was seen ten or more times. The chain is built from TRBV14 and TRBJ1-1, with D possibly TRBD1 on 5 matching bases. V lost 2 bases and J 8 bases, leaving 18 bases between the germline ends. The CDR3 has 15 amino acids. Germline V gene data show CDR1 as SGHDN and CDR2 as FVKESK. The chain's CDR3 is CASSQWRVGADEAFF. CDR3 coding DNA: TGTGCCAGCAGCCAATGGCGGGTAGGGGCTGACGAAGCTTTCTTT.

The chain couples TRBV29-1 to TRBJ2-7, with 11 bases lining up with TRBD2. V shed 7 bases, J shed 4 bases, and the junction held 12 bases outside the gene matches. Germline V lookup: CDR1 SQVTM, CDR2 ANQGSEA. This CDR3 contains 15 residues. Here the CDR3 DNA reads TGCAGCGCCGAGGGTGTAGCGGGGGGGTTTTACGAGCAGTACTTC. Encoded protein: CSAEGVAGGFYEQYF.

V is TRBV14 and J is TRBJ2-7, with TRBD2 as a possible D gene (6 bases). The CDR3 has 13 residues. CDR1 and CDR2 (germline): SGHDN, FVKESK. V dropped 5 bases and J dropped 4 bases, with 12 bases sitting between them. Here the CDR3 DNA reads TGTGCCAGCAGCGCTCGGGGGATTTACGAGCAGTACTTC. This translates into CASSARGIYEQYF. Drawing the rest from reference TRBV14 and TRBJ2-7, the complete variable domain is EAGVTQFPSHSVIEKGQTVTLRCDPISGHDNLYWYRRVMGKEIKFLLHFVKESKQDESGMPNNRFLAERTGGTYSTLKVQPAELEDSGVYFCASSARGIYEQYFGPGTRLTVT.

This clonotype appeared a single time. A much larger clonotype is one base distant, so this may be a read error. The genes are TRBV19 and TRBJ2-7; D not certain. This CDR3 is built from 11 residues. Germline V CDR1 and CDR2: LNHDA, SQIVND (reference sequence). Trimming pared 10 bases from V and 3 bases from J, leaving 10 bases between. The CDR3 sequence: CAIRAGYEQYF. CDR3 DNA sequence: TGTGCCATCCGGGCAGGCTACGAGCAGTACTTC. Full variable domain (outside the CDR3, taken from reference TRBV19 and TRBJ2-7): DGGITQSPKYLFRKEGQNVTLSCEQNLNHDAMYWYRQDPGQGLRLIYYSQIVNDFQKGDIAEGYSVSREKKESFPLTVTSAQKNPTAFYLCAIRAGYEQYFGPGTRLTVT.

Notes on this clonotype: Compared with germline, one end of the junction differs, possibly owing to a read error. For the CDR3, the DNA is TGCGCCAGCAGCCAAAGGACTAGCTATGGCTACACCTTC. Translated, it gives CASSQRTSYGYTF. This rearrangement joins TRBV7-9 to TRBJ1-2; D is undetermined. Germline CDR1 and CDR2: SEHNR and FQNEAQ (reference sequence). CDR3 length: 13 amino acids. Supplemented by reference TRBV7-9 and TRBJ1-2, the full variable domain reads DTGVSQNPRHKITKRGQNVTFRCDPISEHNRLYWYRQTLGQGPEFLTYFQNEAQLEKSRLLSDRFSAERPKGSFSTLEIQRTEQGDSAMYLCASSQRTSYGYTFGSGTRLTVV.

This clonotype was recorded a few times. The chain combines TRBV6-5 with TRBJ2-7; 8 bases are a match to TRBD2. In germline, CDR1 is MNHEY, CDR2 SVGAGI. CDR3 length equals 15 residues. V was clipped by 6 bases and J by 3 bases; unmatched bases: 10. In DNA, the CDR3 is TGTGCCAGCAGCTATTCACCGGGACTAGTCTACGAGCAGTACTTC. Translated, it gives CASSYSPGLVYEQYF.

The chain is built from TRBV20-1 and TRBJ1-3; 9 bases are shared with TRBD1. Germline assignment: CDR1 DFQATT and CDR2 SNEGSKA (reference sequence). Losses at the gene ends were 5 bases for V and 9 bases for J; bases not matched to a gene: 11. The CDR3 length is 14 residues. The CDR3: CSAVGQGAGGTIYF. The CDR3 DNA reads as TGCAGTGCTGTGGGACAGGGCGCTGGAGGCACCATATATTTT.

This clonotype occurred many times. The CDR3 DNA reads TGTGCCAGCAGGATCGGAGGTTCAGGCTCCGAGCAGTACTTC. Encoded protein: CASRIGGSGSEQYF. J is TRBJ2-7 and V is TRBV6-5; D may be TRBD2 (5 bases). V dropped 6 bases and J dropped 6 bases, with 18 bases sitting between them. There are 14 residues in the CDR3. CDR1 and CDR2 from the germline V gene are MNHEY and SVGAGI.

The chain carries TRBV29-1 and TRBJ1-1; tentative D call: TRBD1 (6 bases). V was cut by 8 bases and J by 1 base, with 8 bases left in between. Germline lookup yields CDR1 SQVTM and CDR2 ANQGSEA. The CDR3 spans 11 residues. CDR3 bases: TGCAGCAGGGGACAGAACACTGAAGCTTTCTTT. Its translation is CSRGQNTEAFF.

Details on this clonotype: Since no conserved phenylalanine or tryptophan closes the CDR3, a read error is the likely cause. This chain connects TRBV6-6 to TRBJ1-5; D may be TRBD1 (6 bases). The CDR3 contains 13 residues. V was pared by 5 bases and J by 4 bases, with 9 bases between. In germline, CDR1 is MNHNY, CDR2 SVGAGI (reference sequence). Here the CDR3 reads CASSLDRNQPQHL. The CDR3 DNA reads as TGTGCCAGCAGTCTAGACAGGAATCAGCCCCAGCATCTT.

This chain links TRBV10-3 with TRBJ2-1; TRBD2 aligns across 9 bases. Germline loops: CDR1 ENHRY, CDR2 SYGVKD. V shed 3 bases and J 10 bases; nucleotides not matched to a gene: 13. The CDR3 extends over 16 amino acids. The CDR3, as DNA: TGTGCCATCAGTGACGGGTCTAGCGGGAACACCGGGGAGCAGTTCTTC. This gives the protein CAISDGSSGNTGEQFF.

Ten or more counts support this clonotype. The CDR3 protein is CASSTGRYIVAFF. For the CDR3, the DNA is TGTGCCAGCAGTACTGGACGGTATATTGTGGCTTTCTTT. V gene TRBV27 combines with J gene TRBJ1-1, with D unresolved. Per the germline V gene, CDR1 is MNHEY and CDR2 is SMNVEV (reference sequence). The CDR3 totals 13 residues. Deletions cut 5 bases from V and 11 bases from J, with 18 bases between.

This clonotype came up many times. V and J are TRBV27 and TRBJ1-6; D gene unclear. Germline V gene data show CDR1 as MNHEY and CDR2 as SMNVEV (reference sequence). CDR3 length: 14 residues. The V gene lost 6 bases and the J gene lost 7 bases, with 13 bases spanning the gap. CDR3 nucleotides: TGTGCCAGCAGGTCCTCTTTCGGGAATTCACCCCTCCACTTT. Translated, it gives CASRSSFGNSPLHF.

This clonotype was seen only a few times. The V gene is TRBV19, the J gene TRBJ1-3; a possible D gene is TRBD1 (5 bases). Per germline, CDR1 LNHDA and CDR2 SQIVND (reference sequence). The CDR3 length is 15 residues. Trimming cost V 4 bases and J 2 bases, with 12 bases left between them. The DNA for the CDR3 is TGTGCCAGTAGTACTCAGGGAGGTGCTGGAAACACCATATATTTT. Its translation: CASSTQGGAGNTIYF.

As for this clonotype: Germline and junction disagree at one end, which may indicate a read error. The CDR3 loop reads CASSPHQGEAFF. DNA of the CDR3: TGCGCCAGCAGCCCTCACCAGGGTGAAGCTTTCTTT. V and J are TRBV5-4 and TRBJ1-1, with D perhaps TRBD1 (5 bases). This CDR3 region has 12 residues. The V gene's germline CDR1 is SGHNT and CDR2 YYREEE (reference sequence).